Below are 28 T cell receptor beta chains sequenced from a single sample in a study of T cells in Graves' hyperthyroidism and ophthalmopathy. The TCR beta CDR3 regions underwent amplification using RNA transcripts as the source. HTBI primers were employed in a first-round RT-PCR of the TCR CDR3. TCRdb reanalysed the multiplex PCR reads using MiXCR and keeps one entry per CDR3 protein. The repertoire consists of around 250,000 distinct CDR3 sequences, with less than 15% occurring once and the leading ten covering 10% to 15%. The specimen was blood. The receptors stem from a woman in her 40s with Graves' hyperthyroidism that later progressed to Graves' ophthalmopathy.

This clonotype occurred many times. The CDR3 spells CASSQDLGRSSGNTIYF. DNA of the CDR3: TGTGCCAGCAGCCAAGATTTGGGAAGATCCTCTGGAAACACCATATATTTT. V is TRBV3-1 and J is TRBJ1-3; D is undetermined. V was cut by 0 bases and J by 0 bases, with 12 bases left in between. This CDR3 comprises 17 residues. The germline V gene encodes CDR1 LGHDT and CDR2 YNNKEL (reference sequence).

The rearrangement links TRBV11-2 to TRBJ2-5; 9 nucleotides align to TRBD1. This CDR3 has 15 amino acids. In germline, CDR1 is SGHAT, CDR2 FQNNGV. The junction had 7 bases not matched to a gene; V was cut back by 3 bases and J by 5 bases. CDR3 sequence reads: CASSLHRGRRETQYF. The CDR3 bases are TGTGCCAGCAGCTTGCACAGGGGGCGGAGGGAGACCCAGTACTTC.

This clonotype was observed many times. A much larger clonotype is one base distant, so this may be a read error. The chain uses TRBV28 and TRBJ2-5; D possibly uses TRBD1 or TRBD2 (5 bases each). Germline V gene sequence: CDR1 MDHEN, CDR2 SYDVKM. V gave up 3 bases and J gave up 9 bases, with 11 bases separating them. The CDR3 has 12 residues. The CDR3 region is CASSFRGAAQYF. CDR3 coding DNA: TGTGCCAGCAGTTTTCGAGGGGCGGCCCAGTACTTC.

This sequence joins TRBV5-4 and TRBJ2-2; 11 bases fit TRBD2. Germline CDR1 and CDR2: SGHNT and YYREEE (reference sequence). V shed 3 bases and J 1 base; nucleotides not matched to a gene: 8. The CDR3 loop spans 18 amino acids. CDR3 loop: CASSSVAGGPVNTGELFF. CDR3 DNA: TGTGCCAGCAGCTCCGTAGCGGGAGGGCCCGTGAACACCGGGGAGCTGTTTTTT.

This clonotype came up many times. CDR3: CASSLAVSNSPLHF. CDR3 coding DNA: TGCGCCAGCAGCTTGGCCGTCAGCAATTCACCCCTCCACTTT. The chain couples TRBV5-1 to TRBJ1-6; no reliable D call. CDR3 size: 14 residues. V dropped 0 bases and J dropped 7 bases, with 8 bases sitting between them. Germline CDR1 reads SGHRS; CDR2 reads YFSETQ.

In its sample, this clonotype was seen many times. The genes are TRBV2 and TRBJ2-5, with a weak D call TRBD2 (5 bases). This CDR3 is 13 amino acids long. Trimming left V 2 bases short and J 5 bases short, with 9 bases between. CDR1 is SNHLY, CDR2 FYNNEI, per germline. This chain's CDR3 is CASSELLVETQYF. The DNA for the CDR3 is TGTGCCAGCAGTGAACTACTAGTCGAGACCCAGTACTTC. Complete variable domain (other parts from reference TRBV2 and TRBJ2-5): EPEVTQTPSHQVTQMGQEVILRCVPISNHLYFYWYRQILGQKVEFLVSFYNNEISEKSEIFDDQFSVERPDGSNFTLKIRSTKLEDSAMYFCASSELLVETQYFGPGTRLLVL.

This clonotype occurred many times. The gene calls are TRBV6-2 or TRBV6-3 and TRBJ2-7; 11 bases line up with TRBD1. The germline gives CDR1 MNHEY, CDR2 SVGEGT. The CDR3 is made up of 15 amino acids. J was trimmed by 7 bases and V by 2 bases; bases with no gene match: 7. The CDR3 sequence: CASSYAGTGGGEQYF. CDR3 DNA: TGTGCCAGCAGTTACGCCGGGACAGGGGGTGGGGAGCAGTACTTC.

Only a few counts were recorded for this clonotype. V usage is TRBV6-1 and J usage is TRBJ2-3, with D perhaps TRBD2 (5 bases). Germline V gene lookup returns CDR1 MNHNS and CDR2 SASEGT. CDR3 length equals 14 residues. V was clipped by 9 bases and J by 0 bases, with 13 bases between them. The CDR3 DNA is TGTGCCAGTGCCTTGCGGGCTAGCACAGATACGCAGTATTTT. It encodes CASALRASTDTQYF.

The table lists this clonotype with many counts. The chain joins TRBV27 to TRBJ1-1; 10 bases are shared with TRBD1. Germline V CDR1 and CDR2: MNHEY, SMNVEV (reference sequence). This CDR3 has 15 residues. With 3 bases clipped from V and 5 bases from J, the junction kept 6 bases outside the gene matches. The chain's CDR3 is CASSFRGTGDTEAFF. CDR3 nucleotide sequence: TGTGCCAGCAGTTTTCGGGGGACAGGGGATACTGAAGCTTTCTTT.

The DNA of the CDR3 is TGTGCCAGCAGTCTCGGGATCGCAGATACGCAGTATTTT. Amino acids: CASSLGIADTQYF. This chain uses TRBV11-3 with TRBJ2-3, with D perhaps matching TRBD2 (5 bases). The germline gives CDR1 SGHNT, CDR2 YENEEA. V shed 6 bases and J shed 4 bases, with 11 bases lying between them. There are 13 residues in the CDR3.

This clonotype appeared many times. The rearrangement uses TRBV30 and TRBJ1-3; unclear D gene. CDR1 and CDR2 from the germline V gene are GTSNPN and SVGIG (reference sequence). CDR3 length: 12 residues. The V gene lost 1 base and the J gene lost 0 bases, with 1 base spanning the gap. This CDR3 is CAWSDSGNTIYF. The CDR3 bases are TGTGCCTGGAGTGACTCTGGAAACACCATATATTTT.

This clonotype has ten or more counts. The chain couples TRBV7-9 to TRBJ2-1, with 13 bases fitting TRBD2. The CDR3 extends over 19 amino acids. Trimming took 5 bases from V and 10 from J; bases not matched to a gene: 20. CDR1 is SEHNR and CDR2 is FQNEAQ in the germline V gene (reference sequence). The CDR3 DNA is TGTGCCAGCAGCCAAAACGCCGGGACTAGCGGGGCTACACAGTACGAGCAGTTCTTC. It yields the protein CASSQNAGTSGATQYEQFF.

This clonotype has a count of ten or more. The chain joins TRBV27 to TRBJ1-1; possibly TRBD1 for D (6 bases). Germline V gene sequence: CDR1 MNHEY, CDR2 SMNVEV (reference sequence). Trimming took off 5 bases at V and 3 bases at J, with 13 bases between the two ends. The CDR3 is 14 residues long. CDR3 in amino acids: CASSLLGGDTEAFF. CDR3 coding DNA: TGTGCCAGCAGTCTACTAGGGGGGGACACTGAAGCTTTCTTT.

In its sample, this clonotype was seen many times. A much larger clone is a single base away; this may be a read error. The V call is TRBV11-2, the J call TRBJ2-1; 9 bases fit TRBD1. Per germline, CDR1 SGHAT and CDR2 FQNNGV. This CDR3 spans 15 amino acids. The ends lost 4 bases at V and 5 bases at J; junction bases unmatched: 6. DNA for the CDR3: TGTGCCAGCAGCTCAGGACAGGGGTCAAACAATGAGCAGTTCTTC. Translation: CASSSGQGSNNEQFF.

Points on this clonotype: One base away lies a much larger clone, so this may be a sequencing read error. The chain combines TRBV2 with TRBJ2-7; D gene uncertain. Germline CDR1 is SNHLY and CDR2 is FYNNEI. The CDR3 loop spans 12 amino acids. V was clipped by 5 bases and J by 3 bases, with 8 bases between them. CDR3: CASSPMNYEQYF. Written as DNA, the CDR3 is TGTGCCAGCAGTCCTATGAACTACGAGCAGTACTTC.

This clonotype came up a few times. This CDR3 reads CASRLNETPNTQYF. As DNA, the CDR3 is TGTGCCAGCAGGTTGAACGAGACTCCCAATACGCAGTATTTT. The chain links TRBV6-1 to TRBJ2-3; unclear D gene. The germline CDR1 and CDR2 sequences are MNHNS and SASEGT. Trimming stripped 6 bases from V and 7 bases from J, with 17 bases between. The CDR3 covers 14 residues.

This clonotype was detected ten times or more. The rearrangement uses TRBV28 and TRBJ2-5; 8 bases fit TRBD1. Germline V gives CDR1 MDHEN, CDR2 SYDVKM. Trimming removed 4 bases from V and 7 bases from J; junction bases left unmatched: 5. This CDR3 is 13 amino acids long. CDR3 region: CASSWTGRSTQYF. CDR3 coding DNA: TGTGCCAGCAGTTGGACAGGGAGGTCGACCCAGTACTTC.

This clonotype was observed at least ten times. This chain joins TRBV20-1 and TRBJ1-5; 8 bases map to TRBD1. V shed 5 bases and J 2 bases; nucleotides not matched to a gene: 2. Germline CDR1 reads DFQATT; CDR2 reads SNEGSKA (reference sequence). This CDR3 is built from 13 residues. CDR3 DNA: TGCAGTGCTTCGACAGGGGGCAATCAGCCCCAGCATTTT. Protein: CSASTGGNQPQHF.

In its sample, this clonotype was seen a few times. This may stem from a read error, because a much larger clone lies one nucleotide away. This rearrangement joins TRBV29-1 to TRBJ2-1; maybe TRBD1 (5 bases). CDR1 and CDR2 from the germline V gene are SQVTM and ANQGSEA. CDR3 length equals 13 residues. The CDR3: CSVEKGLYNGQFF. CDR3 nucleotides: TGCAGCGTTGAAAAGGGGCTCTACAATGGGCAGTTCTTC.

This clonotype was counted only a few times. Its ends do not fully match the called genes, so a read error is possible. The V gene is TRBV6-1, the J gene TRBJ2-5; 7 bases line up with TRBD2. Germline V gives CDR1 MNHNS, CDR2 SASEGT. This CDR3 has 15 amino acids. CDR3 protein: CAHGNLAVVQEAQYF. The CDR3 region has the DNA TGTGCCCACGGGAATCTAGCGGTCGTCCAAGAGGCCCAGTACTTC.

The CDR3 region is CASSKTSGLYEQYF. CDR3 nucleotide sequence: TGTGCCAGCAGCAAGACTAGCGGCCTCTACGAGCAGTACTTC. This sequence joins TRBV5-6 and TRBJ2-7; 9 bases agree with TRBD2. Germline CDR1 reads SGHDT; CDR2 reads YYEEEE. The V gene end was trimmed by 4 bases and the J gene end by 3 bases; junction bases not matched to a gene: 5. The CDR3 extends over 14 amino acids.

This clonotype was seen repeatedly, ten times or more. The chain couples TRBV7-3 to TRBJ2-1; D ambiguous. The ends were cut back, 3 bases at V and 6 bases at J, with 12 bases in the middle. The CDR3 consists of 14 residues. Germline V lookup: CDR1 SGHTA, CDR2 FQGTGA. For the CDR3, the DNA is TGTGCCAGCAGCTTCTCCCTCCAAACCAATGAGCAGTTCTTC. This encodes CASSFSLQTNEQFF.

In its sample, this clonotype was seen many times. The rearrangement joins TRBV20-1 to TRBJ2-5, with no clear D. CDR3 length: 14 amino acids. Trimming left V 3 bases short and J 1 base short, with 12 bases between. The V gene's germline CDR1 is DFQATT and CDR2 SNEGSKA (reference sequence). The CDR3 spells CSASEPRPQETQYF. CDR3 DNA: TGCAGTGCTAGTGAACCTAGACCCCAAGAGACCCAGTACTTC.

This clonotype occurred a few times. The CDR3 region is CASSIDAGVRSYEQYF. CDR3 coding DNA: TGTGCCAGTAGTATAGATGCCGGGGTTCGCTCCTACGAGCAGTACTTC. The chain has TRBV19 and TRBJ2-7; TRBD2 is a possible D gene (5 bases). The CDR3 runs to 16 residues. The germline V gene encodes CDR1 LNHDA and CDR2 SQIVND (reference sequence). V lost 0 bases and J 0 bases, leaving 12 bases between the germline ends.

This clonotype was seen ten or more times. The J gene is TRBJ2-5, the V gene TRBV5-1; no clear D. The length of the CDR3 is 17 residues. Per the germline V gene, CDR1 is SGHRS and CDR2 is YFSETQ. Trimming left V 1 base short and J 4 bases short, with 20 bases between. CDR3 residues: CASSLRPSVQGPETQYF. The CDR3 DNA reads as TGCGCCAGCAGCTTGCGGCCGTCGGTTCAAGGGCCAGAGACCCAGTACTTC. Based on the CDR3 plus reference TRBV5-1 and TRBJ2-5, the full variable domain is KAGVTQTPRYLIKTRGQQVTLSCSPISGHRSVSWYQQTPGQGLQFLFEYFSETQRNKGNFPGRFSGRQFSNSRSEMNVSTLELGDSALYLCASSLRPSVQGPETQYFGPGTRLLVL.

This clonotype has ten or more counts. This chain joins TRBV27 and TRBJ2-1; 8 bases are shared with TRBD2. CDR1 and CDR2 from the germline V gene are MNHEY and SMNVEV (reference sequence). The CDR3 runs 14 residues. Trimming took 4 bases from V and 6 from J; bases not matched to a gene: 5. The CDR3 nucleotides are TGTGCCAGCAGTTCCAGCGGGAGTAGCAATGAGCAGTTCTTC. Its translation: CASSSSGSSNEQFF.

The rearrangement uses TRBV11-2 and TRBJ2-1; 7 bases agree with TRBD1. Germline CDR1 is SGHAT and CDR2 is FQNNGV. V was pared by 5 bases and J by 6 bases, with 4 bases of the junction left unmatched. CDR3 size: 13 residues. The CDR3 DNA reads as TGTGCCAGCAGCGTGACAGGGTTCAATGAGCAGTTCTTC. It specifies CASSVTGFNEQFF.

Many counts were recorded for this clonotype. The chain employs TRBV12-3 or TRBV12-4 and TRBJ1-6, with a possible D match to TRBD1 (5 bases). The CDR3 covers 16 residues. Trimming removed 4 bases at V and 0 bases at J, with 10 bases between. DNA for the CDR3: TGTGCCAGCAGTTCACCTGGGGGCTCCTATAATTCACCCCTCCACTTT. This translates into CASSSPGGSYNSPLHF.